Listed here are 26 T cell receptor beta chains from one sample, sequenced in a study of blood T cell repertoires in COVID-19. The repertoire was sequenced with immunoSEQ multiplex PCR; TCRdb's copy has only in-frame clones and lacks some. The profile shows 310,000 or so clones, about 86% of them singletons. Sequencing was done on a sample of peripheral blood. These receptors originate from a woman between 25 and 40 years old who had recovered from COVID-19.

The chain carries TRBV19 and TRBJ1-6, with TRBD1 identical over 11 bases. V shed 7 bases, J shed 16 bases, and the junction held 12 bases outside the gene matches. The CDR3 extends over 14 amino acids. The germline gives CDR1 LNHDA, CDR2 SQIVND (reference sequence). The CDR3 bases are TGTGCCAGTACCATCGGACAGGGGGCGGGTTTACTCCACTTT. Translation gives CASTIGQGAGLLHF.

This clone appeared once. The chain combines TRBV19 with TRBJ2-5; D perhaps matches TRBD1 (6 bases). From germline, CDR1 is LNHDA and CDR2 SQIVND (reference sequence). Deletions cut 7 bases from V and 2 bases from J, with 14 bases between. There are 14 residues in the CDR3. The DNA of the CDR3 is TGTGCCAGTAAAAGGGACAAAATTCAAGAGACCCAGTACTTC. It translates to CASKRDKIQETQYF. The variable domain in full, with the rest retrieved from reference TRBV19 and TRBJ2-5, is DGGITQSPKYLFRKEGQNVTLSCEQNLNHDAMYWYRQDPGQGLRLIYYSQIVNDFQKGDIAEGYSVSREKKESFPLTVTSAQKNPTAFYLCASKRDKIQETQYFGPGTRLLVL.

CDR3 residues: CASRAGTGTGELFF. The CDR3 region has the DNA TGTGCCAGCAGGGCCGGGACAGGGACCGGGGAGCTGTTTTTT. The chain has TRBV5-4 and TRBJ2-2; 9 nucleotides line up with TRBD1. This CDR3 region has 14 residues. J gave up 5 bases and V 5 bases, and 4 bases lay outside the gene matches. CDR1 and CDR2 from the germline V gene are SGHNT and YYREEE (reference sequence).

This chain links TRBV9 with TRBJ2-1; no definite D call. The CDR3 spans 16 residues. CDR1 is SGDLS and CDR2 is YYNGEE in the germline V gene. Trimming shortened V by 0 bases and J by 0 bases, and 10 bases separated the two germline ends. The CDR3 DNA is TGTGCCAGCAGCGTAGCTTTGCGAAGCTCCTACAATGAGCAGTTCTTC. Amino acids: CASSVALRSSYNEQFF.

The chain joins TRBV18 to TRBJ1-4, with 8 nucleotides matching TRBD1. J gave up 8 bases and V 3 bases, and 8 bases lay outside the gene matches. CDR1 and CDR2 from the germline V gene are KGHSH and LQKENI. CDR3 length: 15 residues. The CDR3 protein is CASSPTEQGGEKLFF. In nucleotides, the CDR3 is TGTGCCAGCTCACCGACGGAACAGGGGGGGGAAAAACTGTTTTTT.

The CDR3 protein is CASSPMIEGGTGISYTF. The CDR3 coding sequence is TGTGCCAGCAGCCCGATGATAGAGGGGGGGACAGGGATCAGCTACACCTTC. The chain has TRBV3-1 (or the pseudogene TRBV3-2) and TRBJ1-2; TRBD1 matches at 9 bases. Germline CDR1 reads LGHDT; CDR2 reads YNNKEL (reference sequence). CDR3 length: 17 residues. V lost 4 bases, J lost 9 bases, and 18 bases stayed unmatched.

This sequence joins TRBV3-1 (or the pseudogene TRBV3-2) and TRBJ1-1; maybe TRBD1 (5 bases). Between the trimmed V and J ends, which lost 4 bases and 4 bases, there was a span of 13 bases. This CDR3 spans 14 amino acids. The germline V gene encodes CDR1 LGHDT and CDR2 YNNKEL (reference sequence). CDR3 nucleotides: TGTGCCAGCAGCCTGGAGGGCCAGGGCACTGAAGCTTTCTTT. This translates into CASSLEGQGTEAFF.

V gene TRBV5-8 combines with J gene TRBJ1-2; D is ambiguous. CDR3 length: 13 amino acids. Looked up from germline, CDR1 is SGHTS and CDR2 is YDEGEE. The V end lost 0 bases, the J end lost 6 bases, and 9 bases lay between the germline ends. In DNA, the CDR3 is TGTGCCAGCAGCTTGGCGGGGAGCAATGGCTACACCTTC. It is translated as CASSLAGSNGYTF.

The chain has TRBV4-1 and TRBJ2-5, with D maybe TRBD2 (5 bases). Germline assignment: CDR1 MGHRA and CDR2 YSYEKL. Trimming took off 0 bases at V and 7 bases at J, with 18 bases between the two ends. This CDR3 comprises 16 residues. The chain's CDR3 is CASSQEGNSPRGTQYF. In nucleotides, the CDR3 is TGCGCCAGCAGCCAAGAGGGCAACTCGCCTCGGGGGACCCAGTACTTC.

The V gene is TRBV2, the J gene TRBJ1-2, with D hard to call. The germline gives CDR1 SNHLY, CDR2 FYNNEI. V lost 4 bases, J lost 2 bases, and 14 bases lay in between. This CDR3 contains 15 residues. The CDR3 DNA is TGTGCCAGCAGTGGGGGTAGAGGGATCAACTATGGCTACACCTTC. Residues: CASSGGRGINYGYTF. The variable domain in full, completed from reference TRBV2 and TRBJ1-2, reads EPEVTQTPSHQVTQMGQEVILRCVPISNHLYFYWYRQILGQKVEFLVSFYNNEISEKSEIFDDQFSVERPDGSNFTLKIRSTKLEDSAMYFCASSGGRGINYGYTFGSGTRLTVV.

The rearrangement uses TRBV12-5 and TRBJ2-3; 8 positions match TRBD1. The CDR3 has 15 residues. V was pared by 5 bases and J by 0 bases, with 4 bases of the junction left unmatched. Germline lookup yields CDR1 LGHNT and CDR2 FRNRAP. The CDR3 DNA reads as TGTGCTAGTGGTCTTGGACAGGGAAGCACAGATACGCAGTATTTT. This sequence encodes CASGLGQGSTDTQYF. Based on the CDR3 plus reference TRBV12-5 and TRBJ2-3, the full variable domain is DARVTQTPRHKVTEMGQEVTMRCQPILGHNTVFWYRQTMMQGLELLAYFRNRAPLDDSGMPKDRFSAEMPDATLATLKIQPSEPRDSAVYFCASGLGQGSTDTQYFGPGTRLTVL.

This clone was observed many times. The chain joins TRBV9 to TRBJ2-2, with 7 bases that match TRBD2. This CDR3 has 15 amino acids. Germline V gene data show CDR1 as SGDLS and CDR2 as YYNGEE. V lost 3 bases, J lost 6 bases, and 8 bases stayed unmatched. CDR3 bases: TGTGCCAGCAGCGCCCGACTAGCTTTAGCCGGGGAGCTGTTTTTT. Its translation: CASSARLALAGELFF.

This chain uses TRBV5-1 with TRBJ1-6; D might be TRBD1 (6 bases). Germline lookup yields CDR1 SGHRS and CDR2 YFSETQ. V was shortened by 0 bases and J by 8 bases, with 12 bases between the two germline ends. There are 15 residues in the CDR3. DNA for the CDR3: TGCGCCAGCAGCTTGGAAGGGGACACCTATTCACCCCTCCACTTT. Encoded protein: CASSLEGDTYSPLHF.

This clone appeared once. The rearrangement joins TRBV5-4 to TRBJ2-2; no clear D gene. This CDR3 is 16 amino acids long. The V end was cut by 1 base, the J end by 5 bases, with 15 bases between. Germline CDR1 SGHNT, CDR2 YYREEE (reference sequence). Written as DNA, the CDR3 is TGTGCCAGCAGCTTGAATCGCGGCCTGAAAACCGGGGAGCTGTTTTTT. Translated, it gives CASSLNRGLKTGELFF.

The chain combines TRBV5-1 with TRBJ1-1, with TRBD1 identical over 7 bases. Germline CDR1 SGHRS, CDR2 YFSETQ. This CDR3 spans 13 amino acids. After removal of 4 bases from V and 3 bases from J, the junction contained 3 bases not matched to a gene. The CDR3 region is CASSTGTDTEAFF. In DNA form, the CDR3 reads TGCGCCAGCAGCACAGGGACAGACACTGAAGCTTTCTTT.

The table lists this clone with a count of one. The gene calls are TRBV27 and TRBJ2-7; 10 nucleotides align to TRBD2. The germline gives CDR1 MNHEY, CDR2 SMNVEV (reference sequence). The length of the CDR3 is 15 residues. V gave up 7 bases and J gave up 6 bases; unmatched junction bases: 12. This CDR3 is CASKVALAGVGEQYF. Here the CDR3 DNA reads TGTGCCAGCAAGGTTGCTCTAGCGGGAGTAGGCGAGCAGTACTTC.

The rearrangement joins TRBV27 to TRBJ1-1; no firm D call. Germline V gives CDR1 MNHEY, CDR2 SMNVEV (reference sequence). The V and J ends lost 6 bases and 4 bases respectively, with 12 bases between them. The length of the CDR3 is 13 residues. The CDR3, as DNA: TGTGCCAGCAGCCTGTTTCGAGGCACTGAAGCTTTCTTT. This sequence encodes CASSLFRGTEAFF.

This chain connects TRBV7-9 to TRBJ1-2, with D tentatively TRBD1 (5 bases). Germline-derived CDR1 and CDR2 are SEHNR and FQNEAQ (reference sequence). The CDR3 loop spans 13 amino acids. V was shortened by 5 bases and J by 6 bases, with 13 bases between the two germline ends. CDR3 DNA sequence: TGTGCCAGCAGCCCTACAGGAAAGCATGGCTACACCTTC. The encoded protein is CASSPTGKHGYTF.

The chain is built from TRBV19 and TRBJ1-5; D unclear. The CDR3 contains 14 residues. The germline V and J ends were trimmed by 1 base and 5 bases, with 9 bases remaining between them. Germline values: CDR1 LNHDA, CDR2 SQIVND (reference sequence). The CDR3 loop reads CASSIVPIYQPQHF. DNA of the CDR3: TGTGCCAGTAGTATAGTCCCCATTTATCAGCCCCAGCATTTT.

The V gene is TRBV29-1, the J gene TRBJ2-5, with TRBD2 matching 9 bases. Germline CDR1 and CDR2: SQVTM and ANQGSEA. After removal of 6 bases from V and 5 bases from J, the junction contained 7 bases not matched to a gene. The length of the CDR3 is 13 residues. The CDR3: CSVHDAGGETQYF. In DNA form, the CDR3 reads TGCAGCGTCCATGACGCGGGGGGGGAGACCCAGTACTTC.

V is TRBV10-2 and J is TRBJ2-5, with 10 bases identical to TRBD2. The V and J ends lost 6 bases and 2 bases, in that order; junction bases with no gene match: 12. The germline V gene encodes CDR1 WSHSY and CDR2 SAAADI. The CDR3 covers 17 residues. CDR3 residues: CASRNPYSGGLQETQYF. CDR3 bases: TGCGCCAGCAGGAATCCGTATAGCGGGGGGTTACAAGAGACCCAGTACTTC.

This clone was seen a handful of times. The chain links TRBV27 to TRBJ1-5, with TRBD1 matching over 7 bases. V lost 5 bases and J lost 4; bases outside the gene matches: 14. The V gene's germline CDR1 is MNHEY and CDR2 SMNVEV (reference sequence). The CDR3 is 17 amino acids. In DNA, the CDR3 is TGTGCCAGCAGTCCTCCACCCCTTGGACAGGTTAATCAGCCCCAGCATTTT. Amino acids: CASSPPPLGQVNQPQHF.

The chain recombines TRBV4-3 with TRBJ1-2, with D tentatively TRBD1 (6 bases). V was pared by 0 bases and J by 14 bases, with 19 bases between. The CDR3 sequence is 14 residues long. Germline assignment: CDR1 LGHNA and CDR2 YSLEER. CDR3 loop: CASSQDFLDSKSTF. CDR3 DNA: TGCGCCAGCAGCCAAGATTTTTTGGACAGTAAGTCAACCTTC.

The V and J genes are TRBV28 and TRBJ2-7; the match to TRBD2 covers 8 bases. Looked up from germline, CDR1 is MDHEN and CDR2 is SYDVKM. V shed 7 bases, J shed 2 bases, and the junction held 7 bases outside the gene matches. The CDR3 covers 14 residues. The CDR3 bases are TGTGCCAGCACTCCAGCGGGAGTCACCTACGAGCAGTACTTC. Residues: CASTPAGVTYEQYF.

This chain uses TRBV11-2 with TRBJ2-7; the D gene is possibly TRBD1 (6 bases). The germline CDR1 and CDR2 sequences are SGHAT and FQNNGV. The length of the CDR3 is 20 residues. V lost 0 bases and J 1 base, leaving 25 bases between the germline ends. The CDR3 DNA follows: TGTGCCAGCAGCTTAGACGTGGCGGAGGCAGGGGATTGGATTTCCTACGAGCAGTACTTC. It encodes CASSLDVAEAGDWISYEQYF. The full variable domain, its missing parts supplied by reference TRBV11-2 and TRBJ2-7, is EAGVAQSPRYKIIEKRQSVAFWCNPISGHATLYWYQQILGQGPKLLIQFQNNGVVDDSQLPKDRFSAERLKGVDSTLKIQPAKLEDSAVYLCASSLDVAEAGDWISYEQYFGPGTRLTVT.

This chain links TRBV6-5 with TRBJ1-3; D not certain. The CDR3 length is 15 residues. V dropped 6 bases and J dropped 1 base, with 13 bases sitting between them. Germline-derived CDR1 and CDR2 are MNHEY and SVGAGI. This CDR3 is CASSPGYSSGNTIYF. The CDR3 DNA reads TGTGCCAGCAGCCCCGGGTACTCATCTGGAAACACCATATATTTT.